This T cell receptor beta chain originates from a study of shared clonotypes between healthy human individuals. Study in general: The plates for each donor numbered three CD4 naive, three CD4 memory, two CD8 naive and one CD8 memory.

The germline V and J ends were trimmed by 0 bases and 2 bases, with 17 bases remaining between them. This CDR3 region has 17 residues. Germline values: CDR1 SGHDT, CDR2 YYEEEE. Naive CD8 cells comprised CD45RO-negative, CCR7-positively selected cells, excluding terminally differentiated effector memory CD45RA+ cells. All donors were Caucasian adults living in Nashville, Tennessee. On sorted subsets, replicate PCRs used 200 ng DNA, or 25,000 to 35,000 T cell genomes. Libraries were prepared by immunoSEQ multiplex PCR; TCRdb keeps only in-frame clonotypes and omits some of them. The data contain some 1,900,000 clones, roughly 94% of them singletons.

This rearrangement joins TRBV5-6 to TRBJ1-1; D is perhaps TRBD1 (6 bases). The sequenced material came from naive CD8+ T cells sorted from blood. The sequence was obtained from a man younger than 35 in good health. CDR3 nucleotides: TGTGCCAGCAGCTTGGAAACAACCGGGACACTAAACACTGAAGCTTTCTTT. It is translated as CASSLETTGTLNTEAFF.